The 28 T cell receptor beta chains listed next were all sequenced from one sample in a study of cytomegalovirus exposure and HLA in healthy donors. Measured with immunoSEQ multiplex PCR; TCRdb has only the in-frame clones, and not every one. The sample has approximately 120,000 clones, 80% to 90% seen once; the top ten hold about 1.1%. Sequencing was carried out using PBMCs. The receptors come from a woman between 18 and 29 years old in good health and CMV-seronegative.

This clone was observed once. V usage is TRBV28 and J usage is TRBJ1-2; 7 bases are a match to TRBD1. The CDR3 is 14 amino acids. V was pared by 2 bases and J by 4 bases, with 4 bases of the junction left unmatched. CDR1 and CDR2 (germline): MDHEN, SYDVKM. As DNA, the CDR3 is TGTGCCAGCAGTTTAGGACAGGTATTCTATGGCTACACCTTC. This encodes CASSLGQVFYGYTF.

The gene calls are TRBV19 and TRBJ1-5, with D perhaps matching TRBD1 (6 bases). Germline V lookup: CDR1 LNHDA, CDR2 SQIVND (reference sequence). Trimming removed 3 bases at V and 3 bases at J, with 12 bases between. CDR3 length equals 15 residues. This chain's CDR3 is CASSMGAGYNQPQHF. CDR3 coding DNA: TGTGCCAGTAGTATGGGGGCAGGTTACAATCAGCCCCAGCATTTT.

The chain is built from TRBV27 and TRBJ2-7; TRBD2 matches at 7 bases. The CDR3 contains 15 residues. J was trimmed by 0 bases and V by 5 bases; bases with no gene match: 7. Germline assignment: CDR1 MNHEY and CDR2 SMNVEV (reference sequence). The CDR3 reads CASSQSGVYSYEQYF. Written as DNA, the CDR3 is TGTGCCAGCAGTCAAAGCGGGGTTTACTCCTACGAGCAGTACTTC.

The genes are TRBV7-9 and TRBJ2-1; possible D gene TRBD2, 5 bases. Trimming took 6 bases from V and 0 from J, leaving 9 bases between them. The CDR3 consists of 14 residues. Germline V lookup: CDR1 SEHNR, CDR2 FQNEAQ (reference sequence). The CDR3 bases are TGTGCCAGCAGTTATAGCGACTCCTACAATGAGCAGTTCTTC. As protein: CASSYSDSYNEQFF.

The chain couples TRBV10-1 to TRBJ2-7; 13 bases are shared with TRBD2. Looked up from germline, CDR1 is WNHNN and CDR2 is SYGVQD (reference sequence). J gave up 7 bases and V 4 bases, and 13 bases lay outside the gene matches. The CDR3 runs 17 residues. DNA of the CDR3: TGCGCCAGCAGTGCCGCGGGCACTGGACTAGCGGGAGTTGAGCAGTACTTC. It codes for CASSAAGTGLAGVEQYF.

The rearrangement uses TRBV5-1 and TRBJ2-1, with TRBD2 matching 10 bases. V was pared by 4 bases and J by 14 bases, with 3 bases of the junction left unmatched. Germline V gives CDR1 SGHRS, CDR2 YFSETQ. CDR3 size: 11 residues. The CDR3 sequence: CASSSGGAEFF. The CDR3 DNA reads TGCGCCAGCAGCAGCGGGGGGGCCGAGTTCTTC.

V is TRBV6-1 and J is TRBJ2-2; D gene unclear. Germline CDR1 and CDR2: MNHNS and SASEGT. V lost 6 bases, J lost 1 base, and 9 bases lay in between. The CDR3 length is 14 residues. This chain's CDR3 is CASRAKKNTGELFF. CDR3 sequence (DNA): TGTGCCAGCAGGGCCAAGAAGAACACCGGGGAGCTGTTTTTT.

The chain recombines TRBV25-1 with TRBJ2-7; maybe TRBD1 (9 bases). Germline V gene data show CDR1 as MGHDK and CDR2 as SYGVNS. The CDR3 covers 17 residues. V was cut by 2 bases and J by 5 bases, with 22 bases left in between. The CDR3 DNA reads as TGTGCCAGCAGTGAAGGTTCGGGAGGGACAGGGTTTGACGAGCAGTACTTC. Translated, it gives CASSEGSGGTGFDEQYF.

The V and J genes are TRBV19 and TRBJ1-5; D might be TRBD1 (5 bases). Germline values: CDR1 LNHDA, CDR2 SQIVND (reference sequence). Trimming removed 3 bases at V and 2 bases at J, with 14 bases between. The CDR3 length is 16 residues. In DNA form, the CDR3 reads TGTGCCAGTAGTATGCAGGGAAGTTACCGCAATCAGCCCCAGCATTTT. As protein: CASSMQGSYRNQPQHF.

The V and J genes are TRBV14 and TRBJ1-2; D is unclear. The V end lost 0 bases, the J end lost 14 bases, and 16 bases lay between the germline ends. From germline, CDR1 is SGHDN and CDR2 FVKESK. The CDR3 runs to 13 residues. CDR3 sequence: CASSQDWTAGSTF. The CDR3 DNA is TGTGCCAGCAGCCAAGATTGGACTGCCGGGAGTACCTTC.

The chain combines TRBV5-4 with TRBJ2-2; 8 nucleotides align to TRBD1. Trimming took 1 base from V and 7 from J; bases not matched to a gene: 9. The CDR3 spans 16 residues. CDR1 and CDR2 from the germline V gene are SGHNT and YYREEE (reference sequence). The CDR3 DNA sequence: TGTGCCAGCAGCTTGCCCAAGACAGGGGATCACGGGGAGCTGTTTTTT. Amino acid sequence: CASSLPKTGDHGELFF.

In its sample, this clone was seen once. The V call is TRBV29-1, the J call TRBJ1-1, with no clear D. Germline values: CDR1 SQVTM, CDR2 ANQGSEA. CDR3 length: 12 residues. Trimming cost V 1 base and J 4 bases, with 7 bases left between them. The CDR3 nucleotides read TGCAGCGTTGAAGGAGTTGGCACTGAAGCTTTCTTT. This sequence encodes CSVEGVGTEAFF.

This rearrangement joins TRBV28 to TRBJ2-2; D is possibly TRBD2 (7 bases). V was shortened by 6 bases and J by 5 bases, with 22 bases between the two germline ends. Germline CDR1 reads MDHEN; CDR2 reads SYDVKM. The CDR3 covers 17 residues. CDR3 sequence (DNA): TGTGCCAGCAGGACCTTCGGACAGTTCGGGGGGACCGGGGAGCTGTTTTTT. As protein: CASRTFGQFGGTGELFF.

V gene TRBV4-3 combines with J gene TRBJ2-3, with D maybe TRBD2 (5 bases). The CDR3 covers 15 residues. V lost 4 bases and J 0 bases, leaving 11 bases between the germline ends. Germline V CDR1 and CDR2: LGHNA, YSLEER. The CDR3 loop is CASSPWWRSTDTQYF. In nucleotides, the CDR3 is TGCGCCAGCAGCCCCTGGTGGAGGAGCACAGATACGCAGTATTTT.

This clone occurred a few times. V usage is TRBV9 and J usage is TRBJ2-1; D remains unclear. This CDR3 has 12 amino acids. Germline V gene sequence: CDR1 SGDLS, CDR2 YYNGEE. V was cut by 0 bases and J by 8 bases, with 6 bases left in between. This CDR3 reads CASSVASDEQFF. The CDR3, as DNA: TGTGCCAGCAGCGTAGCTTCCGATGAGCAGTTCTTC.

The chain couples TRBV5-1 to TRBJ1-4; TRBD1 agrees at 7 bases. Germline V gene lookup returns CDR1 SGHRS and CDR2 YFSETQ. CDR3 length: 17 amino acids. V lost 3 bases and J lost 0; bases outside the gene matches: 8. As DNA, the CDR3 is TGCGCCAGCAGCTCCTATCCGGGACAGCCAACTAATGAAAAACTGTTTTTT. As protein: CASSSYPGQPTNEKLFF.

The chain employs TRBV5-1 and TRBJ2-2; possibly TRBD1 for D (6 bases). The CDR3 runs to 22 residues. Germline V gene data show CDR1 as SGHRS and CDR2 as YFSETQ. V was trimmed by 0 bases and J by 0 bases, leaving 27 bases between them. The CDR3 region has the DNA TGCGCCAGCAGCTTGGTCTTTCCTCCGCCGGGACAAGCGACTTCGAACACCGGGGAGCTGTTTTTT. Translation: CASSLVFPPPGQATSNTGELFF.

Only a few counts were recorded for this clone. The chain is built from TRBV10-3 and TRBJ2-5; D not certain. Trimming stripped 5 bases from V and 5 bases from J, with 6 bases between. CDR1 and CDR2 (germline): ENHRY, SYGVKD. The CDR3 totals 11 residues. CDR3 residues: CAISFGETQYF. Written as DNA, the CDR3 is TGTGCCATCAGTTTCGGGGAGACCCAGTACTTC.

This chain joins TRBV4-3 and TRBJ2-2; D is possibly TRBD1 (6 bases). Trimming left V 3 bases short and J 5 bases short, with 25 bases between. The CDR3 sequence is 19 residues long. The germline V gene encodes CDR1 LGHNA and CDR2 YSLEER. In DNA, the CDR3 is TGCGCCAGCAGCCACGGAAGATCATTCCGGGCAGGGGTGACCGGGGAGCTGTTTTTT. It is translated as CASSHGRSFRAGVTGELFF.

CDR3 sequence: CASSQSTSGGSTDTQYF. Written as DNA, the CDR3 is TGCGCCAGCAGCCAATCCACTAGCGGGGGCAGCACAGATACGCAGTATTTT. V usage is TRBV4-1 and J usage is TRBJ2-3; the match to TRBD2 covers 11 bases. This CDR3 is built from 17 residues. Looked up from germline, CDR1 is MGHRA and CDR2 is YSYEKL. V was clipped by 2 bases and J by 0 bases; unmatched bases: 4.

V usage is TRBV14 and J usage is TRBJ2-3, with TRBD1 matching 7 bases. V gave up 4 bases and J gave up 3 bases; unmatched junction bases: 4. Per germline, CDR1 SGHDN and CDR2 FVKESK. This CDR3 has 14 residues. As DNA, the CDR3 is TGTGCCAGCAGCCGACGACAGGGTACAGATACGCAGTATTTT. It codes for CASSRRQGTDTQYF.

The chain employs TRBV27 and TRBJ1-1; D is possibly TRBD1 (6 bases). This CDR3 has 15 amino acids. V dropped 2 bases and J dropped 3 bases, with 13 bases sitting between them. CDR1 MNHEY and CDR2 SMNVEV come from the germline V gene (reference sequence). In DNA form, the CDR3 reads TGTGCCAGCAGTTTAATGGGGACAACTTACACTGAAGCTTTCTTT. Translating gives CASSLMGTTYTEAFF.

The count of this clone is one. CDR3 loop: CASSQRGTGTFGELFF. The CDR3 DNA follows: TGTGCCAGTAGCCAAAGGGGGACAGGGACGTTCGGGGAGCTGTTTTTT. This chain links TRBV19 with TRBJ2-2, with 9 bases that match TRBD1. The CDR3 has 16 residues. The V and J ends lost 6 bases and 7 bases, in that order; junction bases with no gene match: 12. CDR1 and CDR2 from the germline V gene are LNHDA and SQIVND (reference sequence). Variable domain in full (rest from reference TRBV19 and TRBJ2-2): DGGITQSPKYLFRKEGQNVTLSCEQNLNHDAMYWYRQDPGQGLRLIYYSQIVNDFQKGDIAEGYSVSREKKESFPLTVTSAQKNPTAFYLCASSQRGTGTFGELFFGEGSRLTVL.

The chain joins TRBV11-3 to TRBJ2-2, with D possibly TRBD2 on 6 matching bases. Trimming pared 2 bases from V and 9 bases from J, leaving 13 bases between. The CDR3 length is 14 residues. Germline loops: CDR1 SGHNT, CDR2 YENEEA. CDR3 loop: CASSLIPGGRELFF. The CDR3 DNA reads as TGTGCCAGCAGCTTAATCCCCGGAGGGAGGGAGCTGTTTTTT. Looking up the rest from reference TRBV11-3 and TRBJ2-2 gives the full variable domain: EAGVVQSPRYKIIEKKQPVAFWCNPISGHNTLYWYLQNLGQGPELLIRYENEEAVDDSQLPKDRFSAERLKGVDSTLKIQPAELGDSAVYLCASSLIPGGRELFFGEGSRLTVL.

V and J are TRBV7-9 and TRBJ2-7; 9 bases agree with TRBD1. The V gene end was trimmed by 4 bases and the J gene end by 5 bases; junction bases not matched to a gene: 9. The CDR3 spans 15 residues. The germline gives CDR1 SEHNR, CDR2 FQNEAQ (reference sequence). The DNA for the CDR3 is TGTGCCAGCAGCTCCTATTATGGGACAGGGAACGAGCAGTACGTC. It is translated as CASSSYYGTGNEQYV.

This sequence joins TRBV9 and TRBJ2-5, with 8 positions matching TRBD2. The CDR3 totals 15 residues. The germline V gene has CDR1 SGDLS and CDR2 YYNGEE. V gave up 3 bases and J gave up 4 bases; unmatched junction bases: 8. The CDR3, as DNA: TGTGCCAGCAGCGCCAGCCTACTAGCGGCAGAGACCCAGTACTTC. Its protein is CASSASLLAAETQYF.

J is TRBJ1-2 and V is TRBV6-1, with D tentatively TRBD1 (6 bases). CDR3 length equals 15 residues. The germline gives CDR1 MNHNS, CDR2 SASEGT. The V end lost 4 bases, the J end lost 6 bases, and 18 bases lay between the germline ends. The CDR3 protein is CASSVEETGWNGYTF. Written as DNA, the CDR3 is TGTGCCAGCAGTGTCGAAGAAACAGGGTGGAATGGCTACACCTTC.

The CDR3 DNA reads TGTGCCAGCTCACGACTAGCGGGAGGGTATGAGCAGTTCTTC. Protein sequence: CASSRLAGGYEQFF. V gene TRBV18 combines with J gene TRBJ2-1; TRBD2 aligns across 14 bases. The germline CDR1 and CDR2 sequences are KGHSH and LQKENI. This CDR3 spans 14 amino acids. V lost 4 bases to trimming and J lost 8 bases; unmatched junction nucleotides: 1.